What follows are 25 T cell receptor beta chains derived from one specimen sequenced in a study of identical twins. TCRdb itself ran the 5' RACE reads through MiXCR, one entry per CDR3 protein. The data show about 690,000 distinct CDR3 sequences, with 21% seen just once and 4% to 5.5% held by the top ten. These sequences were also reported in another study, on T cells expressing NK-cell markers.

The sequencing sample was made of PBMCs. Source of these receptors: a young woman in good health.

The V and J genes are TRBV20-1 and TRBJ2-3, with D unclear. With 6 bases removed from V and 0 bases from J, the gap between germline ends came to 10 bases. Germline assignment: CDR1 DFQATT and CDR2 SNEGSKA (reference sequence). This CDR3 is built from 13 residues. The CDR3 DNA reads TGCAGTGCCTCGTTGGGGAGCACAGATACGCAGTATTTT. Translated, it gives CSASLGSTDTQYF.

This clonotype turned up a few times. The rearrangement links TRBV2 to TRBJ2-4, with unresolved D. The CDR3 sequence is 12 residues long. Trimming removed 7 bases from V and 6 bases from J, with 10 bases in between. Germline V gene data show CDR1 as SNHLY and CDR2 as FYNNEI. The DNA of the CDR3 is TGTGCCAGCACTCCCGGTGGAAACATTCAGTACTTC. It is translated as CASTPGGNIQYF.

In this sample, this clonotype turned up many times. The chain couples TRBV2 to TRBJ2-7, with 8 bases identical to TRBD2. The CDR3 has 13 residues. V trimming: 9 bases; J trimming: 5 bases; junction bases outside the gene matches: 9. Germline V gives CDR1 SNHLY, CDR2 FYNNEI. The CDR3, as DNA: TGTGCCAGTACTGTCAGCGGGAGCAACGAGCAGTACTTC. It specifies CASTVSGSNEQYF.

The chain is built from TRBV7-9 and TRBJ2-3; a weak D match, TRBD2 (6 bases). The CDR3 spans 15 residues. Trimming took 8 bases from V and 10 from J, leaving 25 bases between them. Germline V CDR1 and CDR2: SEHNR, FQNEAQ (reference sequence). CDR3 region: CASGGLGGGVDAQYF. The CDR3, as DNA: TGTGCCAGCGGGGGACTTGGGGGAGGCGTTGATGCGCAGTATTTT.

This clonotype turned up a few times. The V and J genes are TRBV24-1 and TRBJ2-2; perhaps TRBD1 as D (5 bases). The CDR3 totals 12 residues. The germline V and J ends were trimmed by 9 bases and 5 bases, with 9 bases remaining between them. Germline V gene data show CDR1 as KGHDR and CDR2 as SFDVKD. This CDR3 reads CATAGLTGELFF. The CDR3, as DNA: TGTGCCACCGCAGGGTTGACCGGGGAGCTGTTTTTT.

This clonotype was seen more than once but under ten times. The chain has TRBV9 and TRBJ2-7, with 12 positions matching TRBD2. Germline V gene data show CDR1 as SGDLS and CDR2 as YYNGEE. The CDR3 runs 14 residues. V shed 7 bases and J 5 bases; nucleotides not matched to a gene: 7. The CDR3 is CASAPSGRADEQYF. In nucleotides, the CDR3 is TGTGCCAGCGCTCCTAGCGGGAGGGCCGACGAGCAGTACTTC.

This clonotype has more than one count but fewer than ten. This chain joins TRBV12-3 or TRBV12-4 and TRBJ2-1, with 10 nucleotides matching TRBD2. J was trimmed by 4 bases and V by 7 bases; bases with no gene match: 7. The CDR3 totals 15 residues. For the CDR3, the DNA is TGTGCCAGCATCAAAACTAGCGGGGATTACAATGAGCAGTTCTTC. This sequence encodes CASIKTSGDYNEQFF.

V usage is TRBV20-1 and J usage is TRBJ2-1; tentative D call: TRBD1 (5 bases). The CDR3 contains 11 residues. CDR1 is DFQATT and CDR2 is SNEGSKA in the germline V gene (reference sequence). Trimming shortened V by 5 bases and J by 15 bases, and 17 bases separated the two germline ends. The CDR3 loop reads CSARILQGRFF. DNA of the CDR3: TGCAGTGCTCGCATCCTCCAGGGTCGGTTCTTC.

This clonotype occurred many times. This rearrangement joins TRBV5-1 to TRBJ2-1, with 12 bases lining up with TRBD2. The CDR3 covers 16 residues. Germline V gives CDR1 SGHRS, CDR2 YFSETQ. V shed 1 base, J shed 4 bases, and the junction held 3 bases outside the gene matches. As DNA, the CDR3 is TGCGCCAGCAGCTTGCAGGGACTAGCGGGTTACAATGAGCAGTTCTTC. Protein sequence: CASSLQGLAGYNEQFF.

This clonotype has more than one count but fewer than ten. The V gene is TRBV12-3 or TRBV12-4, the J gene TRBJ2-7, with D uncertain. The CDR3 loop spans 13 amino acids. Trimming took 3 bases from V and 6 from J, leaving 12 bases between them. Written as DNA, the CDR3 is TGTGCCAGCAGTTTTGACGTCGCCTTCGAGCAGTACTTC. Its translation is CASSFDVAFEQYF.

The chain employs TRBV5-1 and TRBJ2-7; tentatively, D is TRBD2 (5 bases). This CDR3 is built from 15 residues. V lost 5 bases to trimming and J lost 0 bases, with 15 bases between them. Per the germline V gene, CDR1 is SGHRS and CDR2 is YFSETQ. The CDR3 sequence: CASRPTRGSSYEQYF. The CDR3 nucleotides read TGCGCCAGCAGACCGACACGGGGAAGCTCCTACGAGCAGTACTTC. Filled out from reference TRBV5-1 and TRBJ2-7, the complete variable domain reads KAGVTQTPRYLIKTRGQQVTLSCSPISGHRSVSWYQQTPGQGLQFLFEYFSETQRNKGNFPGRFSGRQFSNSRSEMNVSTLELGDSALYLCASRPTRGSSYEQYFGPGTRLTVT.

The V gene is TRBV4-1, the J gene TRBJ2-4; D is perhaps TRBD1 (6 bases). CDR1 and CDR2 from the germline V gene are MGHRA and YSYEKL. The V gene lost 0 bases and the J gene lost 7 bases, with 7 bases spanning the gap. The CDR3 spans 13 residues. The CDR3 protein is CASSQEQGNIQYF. CDR3 nucleotides: TGCGCCAGCAGCCAAGAGCAGGGGAACATTCAGTACTTC.

The chain uses TRBV20-1 and TRBJ2-4, with D possibly being TRBD1 or TRBD2 (7 bases each). Germline V lookup: CDR1 DFQATT, CDR2 SNEGSKA (reference sequence). The germline V and J ends were trimmed by 3 bases and 7 bases, with 16 bases remaining between them. This CDR3 is built from 14 residues. The CDR3 region has the DNA TGCAGTGCTAGGGGGGGAGGGGGCGGGAACATTCAGTACTTC. Translation: CSARGGGGGNIQYF.

The rearrangement links TRBV7-6 to TRBJ2-4; TRBD1 agrees at 7 bases. The CDR3 covers 16 residues. J was trimmed by 2 bases and V by 5 bases; bases with no gene match: 9. CDR1 is SGHVS, CDR2 FNYEAQ, per germline. The CDR3 DNA follows: TGTGCCAGCAGCGAAGACAGGGATCCCTCCAAAAACATTCAGTACTTC. It is translated as CASSEDRDPSKNIQYF. The full variable domain, its missing parts supplied by reference TRBV7-6 and TRBJ2-4, is GAGVSQSPRYKVTKRGQDVALRCDPISGHVSLYWYRQALGQGPEFLTYFNYEAQQDKSGLPNDRFSAERPEGSISTLTIQRTEQRDSAMYRCASSEDRDPSKNIQYFGAGTRLSVL.

The gene calls are TRBV29-1 and TRBJ2-3, with D maybe TRBD1 (7 bases). Looked up from germline, CDR1 is SQVTM and CDR2 is ANQGSEA. This CDR3 spans 15 amino acids. Trimming shortened V by 7 bases and J by 3 bases, and 20 bases separated the two germline ends. The CDR3 here is CSGRGPKAETDTQYF. As DNA, the CDR3 is TGCAGCGGGAGGGGGCCCAAGGCGGAAACAGATACGCAGTATTTT.

The rearrangement uses TRBV7-9 and TRBJ2-7, with a possible D match to TRBD2 (6 bases). CDR1 is SEHNR and CDR2 is FQNEAQ in the germline V gene (reference sequence). The CDR3 runs 16 residues. The germline V and J ends were trimmed by 5 bases and 5 bases, with 22 bases remaining between them. The CDR3 reads CASSRLGGKASHEQYF. CDR3 coding DNA: TGTGCCAGCAGCCGCCTAGGAGGGAAAGCGAGCCACGAGCAGTACTTC.

The chain is built from TRBV9 and TRBJ2-1; D possibly corresponds to TRBD2 (6 bases). With 5 bases removed from V and 9 bases from J, the gap between germline ends came to 15 bases. Per the germline V gene, CDR1 is SGDLS and CDR2 is YYNGEE. This CDR3 spans 13 amino acids. The chain's CDR3 is CASRGDSRGEQFF. The CDR3 nucleotides are TGTGCCAGCAGGGGGGACTCTCGGGGTGAGCAGTTCTTC.

This chain uses TRBV5-1 with TRBJ1-5; D remains unclear. Germline V CDR1 and CDR2: SGHRS, YFSETQ. This CDR3 region has 14 residues. V was shortened by 4 bases and J by 3 bases, with 11 bases between the two germline ends. CDR3 sequence: CASSPQGNNQPQHF. The CDR3 bases are TGCGCCAGCAGCCCGCAAGGCAACAATCAGCCCCAGCATTTT. The variable domain in full, with the rest retrieved from reference TRBV5-1 and TRBJ1-5, is KAGVTQTPRYLIKTRGQQVTLSCSPISGHRSVSWYQQTPGQGLQFLFEYFSETQRNKGNFPGRFSGRQFSNSRSEMNVSTLELGDSALYLCASSPQGNNQPQHFGDGTRLSIL.

The genes are TRBV20-1 and TRBJ2-3, with 13 nucleotides matching TRBD2. The CDR3 totals 15 residues. Germline CDR1 and CDR2: DFQATT and SNEGSKA (reference sequence). V gave up 5 bases and J gave up 5 bases; unmatched junction bases: 7. The DNA of the CDR3 is TGCAGTGCTGATGGACTAGCGGGGGTGGGAGATACGCAGTATTTT. Translating it yields CSADGLAGVGDTQYF.

This chain uses TRBV7-9 with TRBJ2-1; D is ambiguous. CDR3 length equals 14 residues. The V gene's germline CDR1 is SEHNR and CDR2 FQNEAQ (reference sequence). V lost 5 bases and J lost 9, with 17 bases in between. CDR3 coding DNA: TGTGCCAGCAGCCCCTTTTACCGGCCGGGTGAGCAGTTCTTC. This sequence encodes CASSPFYRPGEQFF.

This clonotype was picked up a small number of times. J is TRBJ2-1 and V is TRBV7-9; the D gene is possibly TRBD2 (5 bases). The germline gives CDR1 SEHNR, CDR2 FQNEAQ (reference sequence). V lost 5 bases, J lost 13 bases, and 12 bases lay in between. This CDR3 is 11 amino acids long. CDR3: CASSLGLIQFF. CDR3 bases: TGTGCCAGCAGCCTCGGACTCATACAGTTCTTC.

This clonotype was counted a few times. V and J are TRBV5-1 and TRBJ2-3, with 10 bases aligning to TRBD2. Looked up from germline, CDR1 is SGHRS and CDR2 is YFSETQ. V lost 4 bases, J lost 5 bases, and 7 bases stayed unmatched. The CDR3 covers 15 residues. In nucleotides, the CDR3 is TGCGCCAGCAGCCGACTAGCGGGTCTATTAGATACGCAGTATTTT. It codes for CASSRLAGLLDTQYF. The full variable domain, in which reference TRBV5-1 and TRBJ2-3 provide the parts outside the CDR3, is KAGVTQTPRYLIKTRGQQVTLSCSPISGHRSVSWYQQTPGQGLQFLFEYFSETQRNKGNFPGRFSGRQFSNSRSEMNVSTLELGDSALYLCASSRLAGLLDTQYFGPGTRLTVL.

V and J are TRBV5-1 and TRBJ2-1, with 11 bases identical to TRBD2. CDR1 is SGHRS, CDR2 YFSETQ, per germline. V shed 5 bases, J shed 4 bases, and the junction held 8 bases outside the gene matches. The CDR3 has 16 residues. The CDR3 DNA follows: TGCGCCAGCAGAGTAGCGGGGGGGCCCTTTTACAATGAGCAGTTCTTC. Translation gives CASRVAGGPFYNEQFF.

Written as DNA, the CDR3 is TGTGCCAGCAGCACCGGACATTATGGCGGGGAGCTGTTTTTT. Residues: CASSTGHYGGELFF. This chain joins TRBV4-2 and TRBJ2-2, with D possibly being TRBD1 (5 bases). The CDR3 contains 14 residues. Between the trimmed V and J ends, which lost 5 bases and 7 bases, there was a span of 14 bases. Germline values: CDR1 LGHNA, CDR2 YNFKEQ.

This clonotype turned up a few times. The chain is built from TRBV20-1 and TRBJ2-1; D might be TRBD1 or TRBD2, each matching 5 bases. V was clipped by 2 bases and J by 4 bases, with 9 bases between them. The length of the CDR3 is 13 residues. Germline values: CDR1 DFQATT, CDR2 SNEGSKA (reference sequence). The CDR3 bases are TGCAGTGCTAGACGGGACCCATACAATGAGCAGTTCTTC. Its translation: CSARRDPYNEQFF.